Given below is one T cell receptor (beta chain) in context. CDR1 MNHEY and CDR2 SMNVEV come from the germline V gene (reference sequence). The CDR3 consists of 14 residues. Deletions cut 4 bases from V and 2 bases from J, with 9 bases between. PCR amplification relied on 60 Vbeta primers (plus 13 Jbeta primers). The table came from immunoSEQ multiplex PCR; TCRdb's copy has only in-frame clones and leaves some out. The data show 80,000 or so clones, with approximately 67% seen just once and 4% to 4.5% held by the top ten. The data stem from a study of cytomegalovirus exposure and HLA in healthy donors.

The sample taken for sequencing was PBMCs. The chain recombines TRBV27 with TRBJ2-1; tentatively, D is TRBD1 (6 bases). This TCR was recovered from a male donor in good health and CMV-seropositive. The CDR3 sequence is CASSSTGPYNEQFF. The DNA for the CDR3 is TGTGCCAGCAGTTCGACAGGACCCTACAATGAGCAGTTCTTC.